A single sample is the source of the 12 T cell receptor beta chains below, sequenced in a study of Graves' ophthalmopathy and Graves' hyperthyroidism. RNA transcripts yielded amplified TCR beta CDR3 regions. An initial RT-PCR round employing HTBI primers preceded a second-round multiplex PCR. MiXCR, applied by TCRdb to the multiplex PCR reads, yields one record per CDR3 protein. Among approximately 480,000 distinct CDR3 sequences listed, about 15% were seen once. The source material was blood. Source of these receptors: a woman aged 30 to 39 with Graves' ophthalmopathy.

The sample holds many counts of this clonotype. The chain employs TRBV6-1 and TRBJ2-5, with TRBD2 matching 7 bases. The V gene's germline CDR1 is MNHNS and CDR2 SASEGT. V lost 3 bases, J lost 4 bases, and 5 bases stayed unmatched. The CDR3 sequence is 14 residues long. CDR3 in amino acids: CASSEGRVRETQYF. The CDR3 nucleotides read TGTGCCAGCAGTGAGGGGAGGGTAAGAGAGACCCAGTACTTC.

The table lists this clonotype with many counts. The chain links TRBV19 to TRBJ2-7; 7 bases align to TRBD2. The V segment lost 5 bases and the J segment 6 bases; nucleotides outside the gene matches: 7. Germline CDR1 LNHDA, CDR2 SQIVND (reference sequence). The CDR3 sequence is 13 residues long. CDR3 in DNA: TGTGCCAGTAGTGGAGACGGGAGGCCCGAGCAGTACTTC. It encodes CASSGDGRPEQYF.

This clonotype has ten or more counts. V gene TRBV5-1 combines with J gene TRBJ1-6; D is unclear. CDR1 and CDR2 from the germline V gene are SGHRS and YFSETQ. V shed 0 bases and J shed 8 bases, with 9 bases lying between them. There are 14 residues in the CDR3. CDR3 sequence (DNA): TGCGCCAGCAGCTTGGTGGGGAGGGATTCACCCCTCCACTTT. Translating gives CASSLVGRDSPLHF.

Many counts were recorded for this clonotype. V gene TRBV28 combines with J gene TRBJ1-5, with D hard to call. The CDR3 sequence is 13 residues long. Germline V gene lookup returns CDR1 MDHEN and CDR2 SYDVKM. The V and J ends lost 4 bases and 5 bases respectively, with 9 bases between them. CDR3 nucleotides: TGTGCCAGCAGTTCCCCACGGTATCAGCCCCAGCATTTT. Residues: CASSSPRYQPQHF.

At least ten counts were recorded for this clonotype. The chain has TRBV6-1 and TRBJ1-2; 9 nucleotides agree with TRBD1. V was clipped by 7 bases and J by 7 bases; unmatched bases: 1. The germline V gene has CDR1 MNHNS and CDR2 SASEGT. This CDR3 comprises 11 residues. The CDR3 loop is CASKQGAGYTF. The CDR3 coding sequence is TGTGCCAGCAAACAGGGGGCTGGCTACACCTTC.

Remarks on this clonotype: The junction departs from the called germline gene at one end, perhaps through a read error. The chain joins TRBV4-1 to TRBJ2-7; D unresolved. Germline V CDR1 and CDR2: MGHRA, YSYEKL. The CDR3 totals 15 residues. CDR3 nucleotide sequence: TGCGCCAGCAGCCAAGGTCCAGGCCTCTCCCACGAGCAGTACTTC. As protein: CASSQGPGLSHEQYF.

Ten or more counts support this clonotype. The chain uses TRBV4-1 and TRBJ2-5; D unclear. The CDR3 covers 15 residues. Trimming removed 2 bases from V and 5 bases from J, with 15 bases in between. Germline-derived CDR1 and CDR2 are MGHRA and YSYEKL. The CDR3 loop reads CASSQNIVIRETQYF. The CDR3 DNA sequence: TGCGCCAGCAGCCAAAATATAGTAATCCGGGAGACCCAGTACTTC.

This clonotype was seen ten or more times. The CDR3 coding sequence is TGTGCCAGCATGACAGGGCTACTCTCCTACGAGCAGTACTTC. The encoded protein is CASMTGLLSYEQYF. The chain uses TRBV6-1 and TRBJ2-7, with 7 bases matching TRBD1. Per the germline V gene, CDR1 is MNHNS and CDR2 is SASEGT. The CDR3 has 14 residues. The V gene end was trimmed by 7 bases and the J gene end by 0 bases; junction bases not matched to a gene: 6.

The sample holds a few counts of this clonotype. The V gene is TRBV11-2, the J gene TRBJ1-2, with D perhaps matching TRBD1 (5 bases). In germline, CDR1 is SGHAT, CDR2 FQNNGV. The CDR3 totals 15 residues. V lost 3 bases to trimming and J lost 6 bases, with 17 bases between them. CDR3 sequence reads: CASSLAAVGPDGYTF. DNA of the CDR3: TGTGCCAGCAGCTTGGCCGCCGTGGGGCCGGATGGCTACACCTTC.

As for this clonotype: The missing conserved phenylalanine or tryptophan at the end of this CDR3 makes a read error likely. DNA of the CDR3: TGTGCCAGCAGTGAAGAACTAGCGGGGACCTACGAGCAGTACCTC. Protein sequence: CASSEELAGTYEQYL. This chain links TRBV2 with TRBJ2-7; 10 bases fit TRBD2. This CDR3 has 15 residues. The ends lost 1 base at V and 2 bases at J; junction bases unmatched: 2. The V gene's germline CDR1 is SNHLY and CDR2 FYNNEI.

The rearrangement joins TRBV18 to TRBJ2-7; 9 bases agree with TRBD2. The J segment lost 9 bases and the V segment lost 2 bases, leaving 5 bases of the junction unmatched. This CDR3 is 13 amino acids long. The germline V gene has CDR1 KGHSH and CDR2 LQKENI. CDR3 bases: TGTGCCAGCTCACCATCTAGCGGGGAGGCGCAGTACTTC. As protein: CASSPSSGEAQYF.

The sample holds many counts of this clonotype. The chain recombines TRBV20-1 with TRBJ2-5, with 14 bases identical to TRBD2. With 5 bases clipped from V and 5 bases from J, the junction kept 1 base outside the gene matches. This CDR3 has 13 amino acids. Germline V CDR1 and CDR2: DFQATT, SNEGSKA (reference sequence). The CDR3 nucleotides read TGCAGTGCTGGGACTAGCGGGGGTGAGACCCAGTACTTC. This encodes CSAGTSGGETQYF.